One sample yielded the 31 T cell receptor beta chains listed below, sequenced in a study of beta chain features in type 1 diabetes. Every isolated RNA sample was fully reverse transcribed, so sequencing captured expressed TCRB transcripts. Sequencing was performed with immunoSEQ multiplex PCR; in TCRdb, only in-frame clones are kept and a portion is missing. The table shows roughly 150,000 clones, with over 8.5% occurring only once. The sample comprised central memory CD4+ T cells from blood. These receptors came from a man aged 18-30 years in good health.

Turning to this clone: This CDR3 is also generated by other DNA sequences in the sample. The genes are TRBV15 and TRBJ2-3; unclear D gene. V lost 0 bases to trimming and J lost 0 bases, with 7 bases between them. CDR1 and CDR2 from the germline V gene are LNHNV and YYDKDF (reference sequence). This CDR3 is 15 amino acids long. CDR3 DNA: TGTGCCACCAGCAGAGATCCTACTAGCACAGATACGCAGTATTTT. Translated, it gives CATSRDPTSTDTQYF.

The CDR3 region has the DNA TGTGCCAGCAAAGGAACGGGCTCTGGAAACACCATATATTTT. Its protein product is CASKGTGSGNTIYF. The chain uses TRBV28 and TRBJ1-3; the D is unclear. Germline CDR1 MDHEN, CDR2 SYDVKM. This CDR3 has 14 residues. V was trimmed by 7 bases and J by 0 bases, leaving 10 bases between them.

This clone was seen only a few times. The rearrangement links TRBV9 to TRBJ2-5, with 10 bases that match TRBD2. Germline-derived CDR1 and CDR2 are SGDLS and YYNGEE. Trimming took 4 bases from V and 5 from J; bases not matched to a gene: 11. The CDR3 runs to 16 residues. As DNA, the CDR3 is TGTGCCAGCAGCTCCACCAGCGGGGGGGCCGGGGAGACCCAGTACTTC. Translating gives CASSSTSGGAGETQYF.

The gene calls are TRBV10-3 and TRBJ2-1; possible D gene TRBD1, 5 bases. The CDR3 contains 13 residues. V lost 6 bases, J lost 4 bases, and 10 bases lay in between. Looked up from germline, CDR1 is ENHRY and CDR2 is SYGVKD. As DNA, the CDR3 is TGTGCCATCAGAGGGGCCAAATACAATGAGCAGTTCTTC. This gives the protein CAIRGAKYNEQFF.

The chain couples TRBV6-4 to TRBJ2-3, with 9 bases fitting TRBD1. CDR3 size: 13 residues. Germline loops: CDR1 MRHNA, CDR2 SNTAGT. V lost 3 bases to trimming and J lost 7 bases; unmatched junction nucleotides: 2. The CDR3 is CASSETGGYTQYF. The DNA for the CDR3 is TGTGCCAGCAGTGAGACAGGGGGATATACGCAGTATTTT.

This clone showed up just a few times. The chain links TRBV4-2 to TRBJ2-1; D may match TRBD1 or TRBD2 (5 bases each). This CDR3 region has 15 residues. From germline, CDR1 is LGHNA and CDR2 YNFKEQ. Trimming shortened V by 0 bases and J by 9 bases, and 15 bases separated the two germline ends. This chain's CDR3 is CASSQDGGQHGEQFF. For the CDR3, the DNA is TGTGCCAGCAGCCAAGATGGGGGTCAGCACGGTGAGCAGTTCTTC.

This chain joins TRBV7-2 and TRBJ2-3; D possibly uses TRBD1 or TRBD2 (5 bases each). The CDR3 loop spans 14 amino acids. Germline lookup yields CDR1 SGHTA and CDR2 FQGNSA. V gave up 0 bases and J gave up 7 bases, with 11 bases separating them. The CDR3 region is CASSLALGGYTQYF. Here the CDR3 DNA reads TGTGCCAGCAGCTTAGCCCTTGGGGGTTATACGCAGTATTTT. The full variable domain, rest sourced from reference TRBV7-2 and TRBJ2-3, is GAGVSQSPSNKVTEKGKDVELRCDPISGHTALYWYRQSLGQGLEFLIYFQGNSAPDKSGLPSDRFSAERTGGSVSTLTIQRTQQEDSAVYLCASSLALGGYTQYFGPGTRLTVL.

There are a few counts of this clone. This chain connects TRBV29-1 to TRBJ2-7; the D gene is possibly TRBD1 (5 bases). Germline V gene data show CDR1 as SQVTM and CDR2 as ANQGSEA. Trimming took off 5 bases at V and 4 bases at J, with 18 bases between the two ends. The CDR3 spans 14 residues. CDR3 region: CSVLVSAGLYEQYF. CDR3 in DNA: TGCAGCGTTTTAGTGAGCGCAGGGTTATACGAGCAGTACTTC.

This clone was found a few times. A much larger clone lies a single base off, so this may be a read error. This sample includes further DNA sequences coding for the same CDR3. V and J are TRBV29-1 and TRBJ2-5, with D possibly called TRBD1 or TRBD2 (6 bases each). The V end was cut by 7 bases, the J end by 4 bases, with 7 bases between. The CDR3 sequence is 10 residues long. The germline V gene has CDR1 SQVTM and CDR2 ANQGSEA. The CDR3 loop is CSGGAETQYF. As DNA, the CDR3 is TGCAGCGGGGGGGCAGAGACCCAGTACTTC.

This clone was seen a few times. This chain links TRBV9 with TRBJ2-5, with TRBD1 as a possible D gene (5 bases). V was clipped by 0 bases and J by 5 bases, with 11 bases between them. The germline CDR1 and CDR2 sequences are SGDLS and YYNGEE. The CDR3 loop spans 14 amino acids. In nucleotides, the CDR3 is TGTGCCAGCAGCGTAGGTGGGGCCGAGGAGACCCAGTACTTC. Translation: CASSVGGAEETQYF.

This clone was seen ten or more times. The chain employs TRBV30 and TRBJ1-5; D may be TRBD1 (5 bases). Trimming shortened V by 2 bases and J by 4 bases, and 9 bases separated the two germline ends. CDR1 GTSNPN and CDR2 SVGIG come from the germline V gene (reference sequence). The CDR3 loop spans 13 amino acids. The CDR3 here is CAWSNQGNQPQHF. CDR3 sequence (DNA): TGTGCCTGGAGTAACCAGGGAAATCAGCCCCAGCATTTT.

CDR3 nucleotides: TGTGCCAGCAGTCGACGTTCTAGCACAGATACGCAGTATTTT. Amino acids: CASSRRSSTDTQYF. The chain is built from TRBV6-6 and TRBJ2-3; D is undetermined. V dropped 5 bases and J dropped 0 bases, with 9 bases sitting between them. The germline V gene has CDR1 MNHNY and CDR2 SVGAGI (reference sequence). The CDR3 consists of 14 residues.

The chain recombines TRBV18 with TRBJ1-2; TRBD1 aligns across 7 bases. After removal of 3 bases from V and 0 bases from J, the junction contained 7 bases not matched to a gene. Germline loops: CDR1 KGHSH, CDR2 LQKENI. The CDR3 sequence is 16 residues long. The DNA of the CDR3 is TGTGCCAGCTCACCTAACCGGGACAGTTCTAACTATGGCTACACCTTC. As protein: CASSPNRDSSNYGYTF.

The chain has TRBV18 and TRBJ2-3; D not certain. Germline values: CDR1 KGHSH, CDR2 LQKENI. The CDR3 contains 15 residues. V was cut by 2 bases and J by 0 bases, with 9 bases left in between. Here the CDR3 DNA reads TGTGCCAGCTCACCAAGGGCGGAAAGCACAGATACGCAGTATTTT. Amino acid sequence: CASSPRAESTDTQYF. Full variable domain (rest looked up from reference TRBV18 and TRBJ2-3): NAGVMQNPRHLVRRRGQEARLRCSPMKGHSHVYWYRQLPEEGLKFMVYLQKENIIDESGMPKERFSAEFPKEGPSILRIQQVVRGDSAAYFCASSPRAESTDTQYFGPGTRLTVL.

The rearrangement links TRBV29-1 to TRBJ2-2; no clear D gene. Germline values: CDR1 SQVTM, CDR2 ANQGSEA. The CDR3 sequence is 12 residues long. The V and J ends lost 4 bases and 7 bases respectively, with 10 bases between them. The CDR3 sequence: CSVGVMGGELFF. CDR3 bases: TGCAGCGTTGGGGTGATGGGCGGGGAGCTGTTTTTT.

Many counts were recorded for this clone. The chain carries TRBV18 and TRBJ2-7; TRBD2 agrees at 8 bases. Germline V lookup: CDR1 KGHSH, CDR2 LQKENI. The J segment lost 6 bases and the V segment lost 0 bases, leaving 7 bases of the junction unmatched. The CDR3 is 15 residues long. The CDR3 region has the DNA TGTGCCAGCTCACCACCGAGCGGGAGTTCTCGCGAGCAGTACTTC. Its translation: CASSPPSGSSREQYF.

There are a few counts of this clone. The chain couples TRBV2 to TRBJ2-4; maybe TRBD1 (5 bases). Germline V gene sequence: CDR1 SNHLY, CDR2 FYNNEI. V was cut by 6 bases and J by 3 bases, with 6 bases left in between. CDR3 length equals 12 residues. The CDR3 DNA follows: TGTGCCAGCAGACAGGACAAAAACATTCAGTACTTC. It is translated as CASRQDKNIQYF.

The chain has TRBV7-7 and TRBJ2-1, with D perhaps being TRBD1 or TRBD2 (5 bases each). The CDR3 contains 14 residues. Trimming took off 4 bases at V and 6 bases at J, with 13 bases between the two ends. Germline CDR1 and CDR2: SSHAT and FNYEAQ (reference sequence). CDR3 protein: CASSSLSGGNEQFF. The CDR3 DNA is TGTGCCAGCAGCTCTTTGTCTGGGGGCAATGAGCAGTTCTTC.

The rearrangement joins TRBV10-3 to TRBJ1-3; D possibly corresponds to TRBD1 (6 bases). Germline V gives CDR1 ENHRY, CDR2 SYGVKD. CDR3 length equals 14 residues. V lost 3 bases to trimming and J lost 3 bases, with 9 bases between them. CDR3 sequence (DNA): TGTGCCATCAGTGACACAGGGAGTGGAAACACCATATATTTT. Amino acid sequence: CAISDTGSGNTIYF.

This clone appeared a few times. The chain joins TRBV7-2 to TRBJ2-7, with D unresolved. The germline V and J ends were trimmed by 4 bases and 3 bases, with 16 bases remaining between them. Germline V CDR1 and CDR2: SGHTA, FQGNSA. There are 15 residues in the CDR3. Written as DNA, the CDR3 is TGTGCCAGCAGCTACTTCGTCCAAAAAGACTACGAGCAGTACTTC. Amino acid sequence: CASSYFVQKDYEQYF. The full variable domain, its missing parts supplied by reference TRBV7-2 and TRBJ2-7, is GAGVSQSPSNKVTEKGKDVELRCDPISGHTALYWYRQSLGQGLEFLIYFQGNSAPDKSGLPSDRFSAERTGGSVSTLTIQRTQQEDSAVYLCASSYFVQKDYEQYFGPGTRLTVT.

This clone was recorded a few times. CDR3 protein: CASSPPGQEYEQYF. CDR3 bases: TGTGCCAGCAGTCCCCCGGGACAGGAATACGAGCAGTACTTC. V gene TRBV28 combines with J gene TRBJ2-7; 8 bases match TRBD1. This CDR3 has 14 amino acids. Trimming removed 5 bases from V and 4 bases from J; junction bases left unmatched: 7. Germline CDR1 reads MDHEN; CDR2 reads SYDVKM. Filled out from reference TRBV28 and TRBJ2-7, the complete variable domain reads DVKVTQSSRYLVKRTGEKVFLECVQDMDHENMFWYRQDPGLGLRLIYFSYDVKMKEKGDIPEGYSVSREKKERFSLILESASTNQTSMYLCASSPPGQEYEQYFGPGTRLTVT.

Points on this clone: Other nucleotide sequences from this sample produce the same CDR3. The CDR3 nucleotides are TGCGCCAGCAGCCAAGAAGGCGGGGGCCAAGAGACCCAGTACTTC. It translates to CASSQEGGGQETQYF. The rearrangement joins TRBV4-1 to TRBJ2-5; 7 nucleotides match TRBD2. The germline V gene encodes CDR1 MGHRA and CDR2 YSYEKL. The CDR3 totals 15 residues. The V segment lost 0 bases and the J segment 1 base; nucleotides outside the gene matches: 2.

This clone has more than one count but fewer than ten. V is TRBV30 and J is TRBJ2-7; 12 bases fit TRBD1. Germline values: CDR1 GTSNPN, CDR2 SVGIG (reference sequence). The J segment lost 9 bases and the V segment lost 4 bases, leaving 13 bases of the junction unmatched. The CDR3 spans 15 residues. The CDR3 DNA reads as TGTGCCTGGACTATATCCGGGACAGGGGGCTTGGGGCAGTACTTC. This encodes CAWTISGTGGLGQYF.

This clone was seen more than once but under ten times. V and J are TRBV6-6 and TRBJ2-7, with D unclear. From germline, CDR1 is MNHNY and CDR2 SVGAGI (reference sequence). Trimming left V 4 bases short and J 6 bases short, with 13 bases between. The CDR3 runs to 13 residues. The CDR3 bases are TGTGCCAGCAGTTCCCAGACATCGGGCGAGCAGTACTTC. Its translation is CASSSQTSGEQYF.

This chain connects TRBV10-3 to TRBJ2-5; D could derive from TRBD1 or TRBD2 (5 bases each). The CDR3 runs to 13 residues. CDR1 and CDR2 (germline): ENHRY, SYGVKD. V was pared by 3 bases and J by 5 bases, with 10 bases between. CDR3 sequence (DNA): TGTGCCATCAGTGATAATAGGGACGAGACCCAGTACTTC. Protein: CAISDNRDETQYF.

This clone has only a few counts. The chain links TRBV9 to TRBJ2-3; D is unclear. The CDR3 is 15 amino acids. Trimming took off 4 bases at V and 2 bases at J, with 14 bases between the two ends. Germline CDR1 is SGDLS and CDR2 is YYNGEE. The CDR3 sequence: CASSPSLSDTDTQYF. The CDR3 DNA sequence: TGTGCCAGCAGCCCCTCCCTTTCTGACACAGATACGCAGTATTTT.

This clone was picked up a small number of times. The chain's CDR3 is CASSSSGPVYGYTF. CDR3 DNA sequence: TGTGCCAGCAGCTCCAGCGGTCCAGTCTATGGCTACACCTTC. This sequence joins TRBV7-2 and TRBJ1-2; D remains ambiguous. Germline V gene lookup returns CDR1 SGHTA and CDR2 FQGNSA. Trimming pared 4 bases from V and 4 bases from J, leaving 13 bases between. The CDR3 has 14 amino acids.

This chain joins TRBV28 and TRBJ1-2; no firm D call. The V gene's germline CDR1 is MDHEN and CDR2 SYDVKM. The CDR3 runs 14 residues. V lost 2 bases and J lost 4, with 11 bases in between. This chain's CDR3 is CASSLADGAYGYTF. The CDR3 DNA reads TGTGCCAGCAGTTTAGCCGACGGAGCCTATGGCTACACCTTC.

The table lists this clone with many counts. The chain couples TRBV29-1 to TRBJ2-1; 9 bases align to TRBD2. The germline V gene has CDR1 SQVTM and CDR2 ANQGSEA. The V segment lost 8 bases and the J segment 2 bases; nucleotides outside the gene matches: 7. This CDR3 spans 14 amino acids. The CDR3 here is CSTRGRAAYNEQFF. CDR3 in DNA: TGCAGCACGCGCGGGAGGGCCGCCTACAATGAGCAGTTCTTC.

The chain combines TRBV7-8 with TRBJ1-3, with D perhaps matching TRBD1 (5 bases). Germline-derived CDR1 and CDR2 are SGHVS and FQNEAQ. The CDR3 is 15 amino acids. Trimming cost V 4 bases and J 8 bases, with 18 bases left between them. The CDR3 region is CASSSARARRDTIYF. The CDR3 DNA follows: TGTGCCAGCAGCTCGGCCAGGGCCCGGCGAGACACCATATATTTT.

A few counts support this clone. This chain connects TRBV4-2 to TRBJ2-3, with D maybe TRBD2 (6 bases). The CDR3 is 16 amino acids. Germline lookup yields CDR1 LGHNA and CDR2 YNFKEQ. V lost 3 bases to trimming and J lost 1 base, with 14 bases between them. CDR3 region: CASSQDPTGGTDTQYF. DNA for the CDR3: TGTGCCAGCAGCCAGGACCCAACGGGAGGCACAGATACGCAGTATTTT.